The 27 T cell receptor beta chains presented below share a single source sample, sequenced in a study of a mutant IDH1 vaccine in newly diagnosed glioma. Sequencing was performed with immunoSEQ multiplex PCR; in TCRdb, only in-frame clones are kept and a portion is missing. The data contain 50,000 to 75,000 clones, around 84% of them singletons. Time point here: week 5, during vaccination. Doses consisted of 300 ug of mutant IDH1 20-mer peptide each, paired with topical imiquimod. These receptors' antigens are unknown. This material consisted of PBMCs, taken from a glioma patient whose treatment included an IDH1 peptide vaccine. These receptors originate from a woman aged 45-59 years with glioma.

In its sample, this clone was seen a few times. The chain employs TRBV7-9 and TRBJ1-2, with 7 bases matching TRBD1. After removal of 5 bases from V and 2 bases from J, the junction contained 8 bases not matched to a gene. The germline V gene has CDR1 SEHNR and CDR2 FQNEAQ (reference sequence). The CDR3 is 15 amino acids. CDR3 amino acids: CASSPRDSENYGYTF. CDR3 nucleotides: TGTGCCAGCAGCCCCCGGGACAGTGAGAACTATGGCTACACCTTC.

This chain links TRBV6-1 with TRBJ1-1; perhaps TRBD1 as D (5 bases). Per germline, CDR1 MNHNS and CDR2 SASEGT. Trimming took 8 bases from V and 3 from J, leaving 19 bases between them. This CDR3 is built from 15 residues. CDR3 bases: TGTGCCAGCTTTAAGGTTAGGGGAATGTACACTGAAGCTTTCTTT. Translation gives CASFKVRGMYTEAFF.

The chain joins TRBV4-1 to TRBJ2-6, with D tentatively TRBD1 (6 bases). CDR1 is MGHRA, CDR2 YSYEKL, per germline. The V and J ends lost 6 bases and 0 bases respectively, with 12 bases between them. The CDR3 length is 16 residues. This chain's CDR3 is CASRNGQLSGANVLTF. CDR3 bases: TGCGCCAGCAGAAATGGACAGCTCTCTGGGGCCAACGTCCTGACTTTC.

This chain uses TRBV10-3 with TRBJ2-7; D remains ambiguous. The CDR3 runs 12 residues. The V end was cut by 4 bases, the J end by 4 bases, with 8 bases between. The germline V gene encodes CDR1 ENHRY and CDR2 SYGVKD. This CDR3 is CAISGSEYEQYF. In DNA, the CDR3 is TGTGCCATCAGTGGGTCTGAATACGAGCAGTACTTC.

This rearrangement joins TRBV5-6 to TRBJ1-2; possibly TRBD1 for D (6 bases). Trimming took off 2 bases at V and 5 bases at J, with 10 bases between the two ends. The germline V gene encodes CDR1 SGHDT and CDR2 YYEEEE. The CDR3 consists of 13 residues. The CDR3 is CASSLAGVYGYTF. The CDR3 bases are TGTGCCAGCAGCTTAGCAGGGGTGTATGGCTACACCTTC.

This sequence joins TRBV9 and TRBJ2-7; 10 bases are a match to TRBD1. The CDR3 extends over 15 amino acids. Trimming at V came to 4 bases and at J to 7 bases, leaving 11 bases not matched to a gene. CDR1 and CDR2 from the germline V gene are SGDLS and YYNGEE. The CDR3 here is CASSPPGQGTGEQYF. The CDR3 coding sequence is TGTGCCAGCAGCCCACCGGGACAGGGGACGGGGGAGCAGTACTTC.

The chain has TRBV5-1 and TRBJ1-1, with 8 nucleotides matching TRBD1. Germline assignment: CDR1 SGHRS and CDR2 YFSETQ. The CDR3 covers 15 residues. Trimming took 4 bases from V and 3 from J; bases not matched to a gene: 8. CDR3 residues: CASSPTTGADTEAFF. Written as DNA, the CDR3 is TGCGCCAGCAGCCCCACGACAGGGGCGGACACTGAAGCTTTCTTT.

Note on this clone: One end of the junction varies from germline; a read error may be responsible. The chain is built from TRBV25-1 and TRBJ2-3, with D possibly called TRBD1 or TRBD2 (5 bases each). The CDR3 covers 10 residues. CDR1 and CDR2 (germline): MGHDK, SYGVNS. The CDR3 DNA reads as TGTGCCGGCAGGGAGGATACGCAGTATTTT. This gives the protein CAGREDTQYF.

The V gene is TRBV6-6, the J gene TRBJ1-1; perhaps TRBD1 as D (6 bases). CDR3 length: 13 amino acids. The germline V and J ends were trimmed by 6 bases and 5 bases, with 13 bases remaining between them. Germline lookup yields CDR1 MNHNY and CDR2 SVGAGI (reference sequence). CDR3 residues: CASRADRETEAFF. The CDR3 bases are TGTGCCAGCAGGGCGGACAGAGAGACTGAAGCTTTCTTT.

Relative to its sample, this clone is medium-sized (0.01 to 0.1%). The CDR3 region is CASSPGGNNEQFF. The CDR3 coding sequence is TGTGCCAGCAGCCCGGGGGGTAACAATGAGCAGTTCTTC. The V call is TRBV9, the J call TRBJ2-1; 7 bases map to TRBD2. CDR1 SGDLS and CDR2 YYNGEE come from the germline V gene. With 4 bases clipped from V and 5 bases from J, the junction kept 3 bases outside the gene matches. This CDR3 spans 13 amino acids. Together with reference TRBV9 and TRBJ2-1, the CDR3 gives the full variable domain: DSGVTQTPKHLITATGQRVTLRCSPRSGDLSVYWYQQSLDQGLQFLIQYYNGEERAKGNILERFSAQQFPDLHSELNLSSLELGDSALYFCASSPGGNNEQFFGPGTRLTVL.

This chain uses TRBV9 with TRBJ1-5; TRBD1 might be the D (5 bases). CDR1 is SGDLS, CDR2 YYNGEE, per germline. With 3 bases removed from V and 3 bases from J, the gap between germline ends came to 7 bases. CDR3 length: 13 amino acids. CDR3 DNA sequence: TGTGCCAGCAGCGGACAGTACAATCAGCCCCAGCATTTT. Its translation: CASSGQYNQPQHF.

The chain has TRBV4-2 and TRBJ2-7, with 7 bases lining up with TRBD1. Germline CDR1 and CDR2: LGHNA and YNFKEQ. Unmatched junction bases numbered 3, after V lost 1 base and J lost 0 bases. This CDR3 region has 15 residues. The CDR3 DNA reads as TGTGCCAGCAGCCAAGCCCGGGACAGCTCCTACGAGCAGTACTTC. Protein: CASSQARDSSYEQYF.

This sequence joins TRBV5-8 and TRBJ2-1; 10 bases agree with TRBD1. V gave up 8 bases and J gave up 5 bases; unmatched junction bases: 10. This CDR3 spans 15 amino acids. CDR1 SGHTS and CDR2 YDEGEE come from the germline V gene. The CDR3 nucleotides are TGTGCCAGTTCGTGGGGGACAGGGGAACACAATGAGCAGTTCTTC. Its translation is CASSWGTGEHNEQFF.

The chain employs TRBV27 and TRBJ1-5; D might be TRBD1 (6 bases). Germline CDR1 reads MNHEY; CDR2 reads SMNVEV (reference sequence). Trimming shortened V by 5 bases and J by 8 bases, and 13 bases separated the two germline ends. CDR3 length equals 13 residues. The CDR3 is CASSLGQTKPQHF. In nucleotides, the CDR3 is TGTGCCAGCAGTCTCGGACAGACGAAGCCCCAGCATTTT.

This clone has only a few counts. The chain uses TRBV4-1 and TRBJ2-5, with 7 bases aligning to TRBD1. The end of the DNA fits TRBJ2-7 better, so the J call may be wrong. The CDR3 consists of 14 residues. CDR1 MGHRA and CDR2 YSYEKL come from the germline V gene. This CDR3 is CASSLETGIYEQYF. CDR3 coding DNA: TGCGCCAGCAGCCTTGAGACAGGGATCTACGAGCAGTACTTC.

This clone has only a few counts. The J gene is TRBJ2-2, the V gene TRBV10-2; 12 bases are shared with TRBD2. The V gene's germline CDR1 is WSHSY and CDR2 SAAADI. The CDR3 covers 17 residues. Trimming took 5 bases from V and 4 from J; bases not matched to a gene: 8. CDR3 sequence reads: CASSPASGGAATGELFF. The CDR3, as DNA: TGCGCCAGCAGTCCCGCTAGCGGGGGGGCGGCCACCGGGGAGCTGTTTTTT.

In DNA, the CDR3 is TGTGCCAGCAGTTTGCGCAGGGGCCTTAATGAAAAACTGTTTTTT. Its translation is CASSLRRGLNEKLFF. The gene calls are TRBV28 and TRBJ1-4, with D tentatively TRBD1 (6 bases). There are 15 residues in the CDR3. CDR1 is MDHEN and CDR2 is SYDVKM in the germline V gene. V was shortened by 3 bases and J by 4 bases, with 12 bases between the two germline ends.

This clone has more than one count but fewer than ten. J is TRBJ1-2 and V is TRBV28, with D perhaps matching TRBD1 (6 bases). The germline V gene encodes CDR1 MDHEN and CDR2 SYDVKM. V was pared by 1 base and J by 6 bases, with 15 bases between. The CDR3 sequence is 15 residues long. The CDR3: CASSLSGGGGHGYTF. DNA for the CDR3: TGTGCCAGCAGTTTATCGGGCGGCGGGGGGCATGGCTACACCTTC.

The chain joins TRBV15 to TRBJ1-5, with D possibly matching TRBD1 (5 bases). Germline CDR1 and CDR2: LNHNV and YYDKDF (reference sequence). The germline V and J ends were trimmed by 1 base and 0 bases, with 10 bases remaining between them. The CDR3 is 16 amino acids. CDR3 sequence (DNA): TGTGCCACCAGCAGAGGAGGGACTGATAGCAATCAGCCCCAGCATTTT. This codes for CATSRGGTDSNQPQHF.

The V call is TRBV7-9, the J call TRBJ2-5; 10 bases fit TRBD2. The CDR3 extends over 19 amino acids. Germline loops: CDR1 SEHNR, CDR2 FQNEAQ (reference sequence). The V gene end was trimmed by 1 base and the J gene end by 1 base; junction bases not matched to a gene: 12. The CDR3, as DNA: TGTGCCAGCAGCTTAGGGGGCTGGCGGACTAGCGGTTCCCAAGAGACCCAGTACTTC. Encoded protein: CASSLGGWRTSGSQETQYF.

The chain joins TRBV7-9 to TRBJ1-1, with D perhaps matching TRBD1 (6 bases). V lost 7 bases to trimming and J lost 1 base, with 19 bases between them. The CDR3 is made up of 16 amino acids. The germline V gene encodes CDR1 SEHNR and CDR2 FQNEAQ (reference sequence). CDR3 loop: CASTEIQGSGNTEAFF. The CDR3 nucleotides are TGTGCCAGCACCGAAATACAGGGCTCCGGGAACACTGAAGCTTTCTTT.

The J gene is TRBJ2-7, the V gene TRBV7-9; TRBD1 aligns across 9 bases. With 4 bases clipped from V and 2 bases from J, the junction kept 9 bases outside the gene matches. Germline CDR1 SEHNR, CDR2 FQNEAQ (reference sequence). CDR3 length equals 16 residues. This CDR3 is CASSSTRQGGTYEQYF. CDR3 coding DNA: TGTGCCAGCAGCTCGACCCGACAGGGGGGCACCTACGAGCAGTACTTC.

The gene calls are TRBV4-2 and TRBJ1-1; D remains ambiguous. CDR1 is LGHNA and CDR2 is YNFKEQ in the germline V gene. With 1 base removed from V and 1 base from J, the gap between germline ends came to 10 bases. This CDR3 has 15 residues. CDR3 protein: CASSQVVGTNTEAFF. CDR3 bases: TGTGCCAGCAGCCAAGTCGTAGGAACGAACACTGAAGCTTTCTTT.

The rearrangement links TRBV7-2 to TRBJ1-6; D is possibly TRBD1 (5 bases). Germline CDR1 SGHTA, CDR2 FQGNSA. The CDR3 has 15 amino acids. V shed 2 bases and J shed 7 bases, with 12 bases lying between them. The CDR3 bases are TGTGCCAGCAGCTTATCCCCAGGGCTGAATTCACCCCTCCACTTT. This gives the protein CASSLSPGLNSPLHF.

The CDR3: CASSPSGGRYEQYF. The CDR3 DNA is TGTGCCAGCTCACCGTCCGGAGGCCGCTACGAGCAGTACTTC. The gene calls are TRBV18 and TRBJ2-7, with D perhaps matching TRBD2 (5 bases). Trimming left V 3 bases short and J 3 bases short, with 12 bases between. There are 14 residues in the CDR3. Germline CDR1 reads KGHSH; CDR2 reads LQKENI.

V usage is TRBV7-9 and J usage is TRBJ2-5; 7 bases are shared with TRBD1. CDR1 is SEHNR and CDR2 is FQNEAQ in the germline V gene (reference sequence). Trimming removed 10 bases from V and 5 bases from J; junction bases left unmatched: 4. CDR3 length: 11 residues. CDR3 bases: TGTGCCATCGGGACAGTTGAGACCCAGTACTTC. It specifies CAIGTVETQYF.

This sequence joins TRBV19 and TRBJ2-2; D unclear. Germline V CDR1 and CDR2: LNHDA, SQIVND (reference sequence). V lost 5 bases and J lost 6, with 13 bases in between. CDR3 length: 14 residues. Here the CDR3 reads CASSAPGKAGELFF. The CDR3, as DNA: TGTGCCAGTAGTGCGCCTGGGAAGGCCGGGGAGCTGTTTTTT.